This paragraph covers one T cell receptor beta chain sequence. What it binds is not known. Lysates of CMV-infected fibroblasts at approximately 10 ug/mL stimulated these cells. CD40L/CD69 double-negative CD45RO-high memory CD4+ T cells were collected. PBMCs were depleted of CD8+ T cells before stimulation. This was the immunoSEQ version 4 assay in survey mode. Some clones are missing from TCRdb's copy, which holds only in-frame ones; the method was immunoSEQ multiplex PCR. Of tens of thousands of clones in the sample, 65% to 85% were seen once. The data belong to a study of persistence of HIV-infected CD4 T cells. The V end lost 4 bases, the J end lost 4 bases, and 8 bases lay between the germline ends. CDR3 length: 13 residues. From germline, CDR1 is SEHNR and CDR2 FQNEAQ (reference sequence).

This clonotype was obtained from an adult man with HIV who was CMV-seropositive. V usage is TRBV7-9 and J usage is TRBJ1-3; D gene uncertain. Sequencing used CD4+ T cells sorted from PBMCs after roughly 19-hour stimulation, obtained from a patient who received antiretroviral therapy. The CDR3 DNA is TGTGCCAGCAGCTCCTTCGGCGGAAACACCATATATTTT. Translated: CASSSFGGNTIYF.